The 26 T cell receptor beta chains reported below all come from one sample, sequenced in a study of cytomegalovirus exposure and HLA in healthy donors. The PCR made use of 60 Vbeta and 13 Jbeta primers. Measured with immunoSEQ multiplex PCR; TCRdb has only the in-frame clones, and not every one. Here the sample spans around 200,000 clones, about three quarters being singletons. Sequencing used PBMCs. These receptors all come from a female donor in good health and CMV-seronegative.

The V gene is TRBV28, the J gene TRBJ1-1, with TRBD1 as a possible D gene (6 bases). Germline V gene data show CDR1 as MDHEN and CDR2 as SYDVKM. The length of the CDR3 is 14 residues. CDR3 sequence (DNA): TGTGTCATACAGGGCAGGGTGATCGGCACTGAAGCTTTCTTT. Protein sequence: CVIQGRVIGTEAFF.

The chain carries TRBV7-2 and TRBJ1-1; D is ambiguous. This CDR3 comprises 14 residues. Trimming pared 2 bases from V and 3 bases from J, leaving 10 bases between. The germline gives CDR1 SGHTA, CDR2 FQGNSA. The DNA of the CDR3 is TGTGCCAGCAGCTTAAAGACCGGGGACACTGAAGCTTTCTTT. Its protein is CASSLKTGDTEAFF.

This chain links TRBV7-8 with TRBJ2-2; D unclear. The germline CDR1 and CDR2 sequences are SGHVS and FQNEAQ. The CDR3 totals 16 residues. Trimming cost V 5 bases and J 0 bases, with 13 bases left between them. CDR3 amino acids: CASSARDTSNTGELFF. The CDR3 coding sequence is TGTGCCAGCAGCGCTCGCGACACATCGAACACCGGGGAGCTGTTTTTT.

The chain recombines TRBV19 with TRBJ1-1, with 9 bases that match TRBD1. The CDR3 extends over 14 amino acids. V lost 4 bases to trimming and J lost 1 base; unmatched junction nucleotides: 1. Germline V lookup: CDR1 LNHDA, CDR2 SQIVND (reference sequence). The CDR3 is CASSTDRGNTEAFF. CDR3 DNA: TGTGCCAGTAGTACGGACAGGGGGAACACTGAAGCTTTCTTT.

V is TRBV19 and J is TRBJ2-5; TRBD1 matches at 8 bases. The CDR3 consists of 14 residues. The J segment lost 4 bases and the V segment lost 5 bases, leaving 6 bases of the junction unmatched. Germline values: CDR1 LNHDA, CDR2 SQIVND (reference sequence). CDR3 residues: CASSPTGVSETQYF. For the CDR3, the DNA is TGTGCCAGTAGTCCGACAGGGGTCTCAGAGACCCAGTACTTC.

The rearrangement joins TRBV4-1 to TRBJ2-7; 7 bases map to TRBD2. Germline CDR1 reads MGHRA; CDR2 reads YSYEKL. V lost 0 bases, J lost 7 bases, and 15 bases stayed unmatched. The CDR3 consists of 17 residues. The CDR3 nucleotides read TGCGCCAGCAGCCAAGATGGTAGCGGCGGGAGCTTTCGTGAGCAGTACTTC. Translation gives CASSQDGSGGSFREQYF.

As concerns this clone: One end of the junction does not line up with germline, which may come from a read error. The genes are TRBV7-9 and TRBJ2-7; TRBD2 matches 8 bases. CDR1 is SEHNR, CDR2 FQNEAQ, per germline (reference sequence). The CDR3 totals 16 residues. The CDR3 region is CSSSSGWSGSLYEQYF. For the CDR3, the DNA is TGTTCCAGCAGCTCAGGGTGGAGCGGGAGTTTGTACGAGCAGTACTTC.

CDR3 in DNA: TGTGCCTGGAATCTAAATGAAAAACTGTTTTTT. Amino acid sequence: CAWNLNEKLFF. The genes are TRBV30 and TRBJ1-4; D is undetermined. This CDR3 contains 11 residues. The ends were cut back, 4 bases at V and 5 bases at J, with 5 bases in the middle. Per germline, CDR1 GTSNPN and CDR2 SVGIG (reference sequence).

The rearrangement links TRBV5-4 to TRBJ2-4; the D is unclear. Germline lookup yields CDR1 SGHNT and CDR2 YYREEE (reference sequence). V was shortened by 4 bases and J by 8 bases, with 13 bases between the two germline ends. This CDR3 has 13 residues. CDR3 protein: CASSLLPPDIQYF. CDR3 nucleotide sequence: TGTGCCAGCAGCCTACTACCGCCGGACATTCAGTACTTC.

This chain uses TRBV30 with TRBJ2-5; TRBD2 matches at 7 bases. Germline V CDR1 and CDR2: GTSNPN, SVGIG (reference sequence). The CDR3 consists of 12 residues. The ends lost 5 bases at V and 6 bases at J; junction bases unmatched: 6. The CDR3 spells CAWDGEGKTQYF. The CDR3 DNA is TGTGCCTGGGACGGGGAGGGAAAGACCCAGTACTTC.

This clone was picked up a small number of times. The genes are TRBV15 and TRBJ2-7; 10 nucleotides align to TRBD1. Losses at the gene ends were 1 base for V and 2 bases for J; bases not matched to a gene: 8. The germline V gene has CDR1 LNHNV and CDR2 YYDKDF (reference sequence). CDR3 size: 17 residues. CDR3 residues: CATSRAPGTGVAYEQYF. For the CDR3, the DNA is TGTGCCACCAGCAGAGCCCCTGGGACAGGGGTCGCCTACGAGCAGTACTTC.

The chain is built from TRBV27 and TRBJ2-7, with D maybe TRBD2 (5 bases). The CDR3 totals 16 residues. From germline, CDR1 is MNHEY and CDR2 SMNVEV (reference sequence). The V end was cut by 5 bases, the J end by 0 bases, with 17 bases between. CDR3: CASSPRESGPSYEQYF. The CDR3 nucleotides are TGTGCCAGCAGTCCCCGAGAAAGCGGCCCCTCCTACGAGCAGTACTTC.

A single count supports this clone. V gene TRBV29-1 combines with J gene TRBJ1-4; TRBD1 is a possible D gene (6 bases). The CDR3 totals 15 residues. Germline CDR1 and CDR2: SQVTM and ANQGSEA. Trimming took off 4 bases at V and 0 bases at J, with 12 bases between the two ends. CDR3 nucleotide sequence: TGCAGCGTTGGGCCCTCAGGGGCAACTAATGAAAAACTGTTTTTT. Its translation: CSVGPSGATNEKLFF.

This chain uses TRBV4-1 with TRBJ2-7; 10 nucleotides agree with TRBD2. V dropped 1 base and J dropped 3; count of bases not matched to a gene: 3. The CDR3 sequence is 15 residues long. Germline V lookup: CDR1 MGHRA, CDR2 YSYEKL. CDR3 in DNA: TGCGCCAGCAGCCAAGGCGGACTAGCGGACTACGAGCAGTACTTC. As protein: CASSQGGLADYEQYF.

A note on this clone: At one boundary the junction diverges from the germline segment, which might be a read error. V and J are TRBV7-7 and TRBJ1-1; D not certain. Germline values: CDR1 SSHAT, CDR2 FNYEAQ (reference sequence). CDR3 size: 14 residues. This CDR3 is CASTFELRETEAFF. DNA of the CDR3: TGTGCTAGCACCTTCGAACTCCGGGAGACTGAAGCTTTCTTT.

The chain uses TRBV7-6 and TRBJ2-1; TRBD2 agrees at 7 bases. Germline V gene lookup returns CDR1 SGHVS and CDR2 FNYEAQ. This CDR3 is built from 16 residues. After removal of 2 bases from V and 2 bases from J, the junction contained 6 bases not matched to a gene. The chain's CDR3 is CASSLSAAGTYNEQFF. CDR3 in DNA: TGTGCCAGCAGCTTATCCGCAGCGGGGACCTACAATGAGCAGTTCTTC.

J is TRBJ2-6 and V is TRBV19; D perhaps matches TRBD1 (5 bases). CDR1 and CDR2 (germline): LNHDA, SQIVND (reference sequence). There are 13 residues in the CDR3. Trimming cost V 3 bases and J 9 bases, with 9 bases left between them. The CDR3 region is CASSMGQLNVLTF. CDR3 nucleotide sequence: TGTGCCAGTAGTATGGGGCAGCTCAACGTCCTGACTTTC.

V and J are TRBV9 and TRBJ2-7; 7 bases fit TRBD1. V trimming: 4 bases; J trimming: 3 bases; junction bases outside the gene matches: 10. This CDR3 has 15 amino acids. Germline lookup yields CDR1 SGDLS and CDR2 YYNGEE. The chain's CDR3 is CASSLEGAGNYEQYF. The CDR3 region has the DNA TGTGCCAGCAGCTTAGAGGGGGCCGGGAACTACGAGCAGTACTTC. Drawing the rest from reference TRBV9 and TRBJ2-7, the complete variable domain is DSGVTQTPKHLITATGQRVTLRCSPRSGDLSVYWYQQSLDQGLQFLIQYYNGEERAKGNILERFSAQQFPDLHSELNLSSLELGDSALYFCASSLEGAGNYEQYFGPGTRLTVT.

This chain links TRBV6-5 with TRBJ2-5; D gene uncertain. The DNA end is a closer match to TRBJ2-7, so the J assignment may be wrong. From germline, CDR1 is MNHEY and CDR2 SVGAGI. The CDR3 totals 11 residues. CDR3 protein: CASSKSYEQYF. Here the CDR3 DNA reads TGTGCCAGCAGTAAGAGCTACGAGCAGTACTTC.

This clone was detected once. V is TRBV27 and J is TRBJ2-7, with D possibly being TRBD2 (6 bases). The germline gives CDR1 MNHEY, CDR2 SMNVEV (reference sequence). This CDR3 spans 15 amino acids. V dropped 3 bases and J dropped 0 bases, with 12 bases sitting between them. Here the CDR3 reads CASSLEGLSSYEQYF. DNA of the CDR3: TGTGCCAGCAGTTTGGAGGGACTTAGCTCCTACGAGCAGTACTTC.

The rearrangement links TRBV7-2 to TRBJ2-5; 9 nucleotides agree with TRBD1. The assigned J gene may be wrong: the sequence end matches TRBJ2-7 better. This CDR3 has 15 amino acids. CDR1 SGHTA and CDR2 FQGNSA come from the germline V gene. CDR3: CASSTGTGSPYEQYF. The DNA of the CDR3 is TGTGCCAGCAGCACCGGGACAGGGTCACCCTACGAGCAGTACTTC.

This chain joins TRBV10-3 and TRBJ1-4; D is perhaps TRBD1 (5 bases). The ends were cut back, 5 bases at V and 9 bases at J, with 10 bases in the middle. The CDR3 extends over 12 amino acids. From germline, CDR1 is ENHRY and CDR2 SYGVKD. The CDR3 sequence: CAISPEGKKLFF. The CDR3 DNA reads as TGTGCCATCAGTCCGGAGGGGAAAAAACTGTTTTTT.

As regards this clone: Other DNA sequences in the sample encode the same CDR3. The chain couples TRBV27 to TRBJ2-1; D may be TRBD2 (5 bases). The CDR3 totals 12 residues. Germline V gene lookup returns CDR1 MNHEY and CDR2 SMNVEV (reference sequence). The germline V and J ends were trimmed by 5 bases and 7 bases, with 9 bases remaining between them. The CDR3 loop is CASSLSGNEQFF. Written as DNA, the CDR3 is TGTGCCAGCAGTCTCTCGGGAAATGAGCAGTTCTTC.

The sample holds a few counts of this clone. The rearrangement joins TRBV7-2 to TRBJ1-3; D is unclear. Looked up from germline, CDR1 is SGHTA and CDR2 is FQGNSA. V lost 0 bases, J lost 0 bases, and 9 bases lay in between. The CDR3 is made up of 16 amino acids. The CDR3 DNA sequence: TGTGCCAGCAGCTTAGCGAGCGGGAGCTCTGGAAACACCATATATTTT. The encoded protein is CASSLASGSSGNTIYF.

CDR3 sequence reads: CASSLGARRILETQYF. The CDR3 DNA reads TGTGCCAGCAGTTTGGGGGCTAGACGGATACTGGAGACCCAGTACTTC. The rearrangement uses TRBV28 and TRBJ2-5, with D possibly matching TRBD1 (6 bases). This CDR3 region has 16 residues. CDR1 and CDR2 (germline): MDHEN, SYDVKM. V gave up 3 bases and J gave up 5 bases, with 19 bases separating them.

The chain links TRBV7-9 to TRBJ2-1; the match to TRBD2 covers 10 bases. V shed 2 bases, J shed 12 bases, and the junction held 4 bases outside the gene matches. This CDR3 is 13 amino acids long. Germline CDR1 reads SEHNR; CDR2 reads FQNEAQ (reference sequence). The CDR3 nucleotides read TGTGCCAGCAGCTTATATCTAGCGGGAGTGCAGTTCTTC. This gives the protein CASSLYLAGVQFF.